Sequencing of this T cell receptor beta chain was carried out in a study of blood T cell repertoires in COVID-19. TCRdb keeps only in-frame clones here, not all; method: immunoSEQ multiplex PCR. This table has around 170,000 clones, around four fifths appearing once. This CDR3 spans 13 amino acids. Germline values: CDR1 SGHAT, CDR2 FQNNGV. The junction had 0 bases not matched to a gene; V was cut back by 4 bases and J by 4 bases. The J gene is TRBJ1-5, the V gene TRBV11-2; 8 positions match TRBD1. The receptor was isolated from a woman aged 55-70 years with acute or convalescent COVID-19. Specimen: peripheral blood. CDR3 sequence (DNA): TGTGCCAGCAGCTGGGACAGGAATCAGCCCCAGCATTTT. Encoded protein: CASSWDRNQPQHF.